The 7 T cell receptor beta chains presented below share a single source sample, sequenced in a study of blood T cell repertoires in COVID-19 (dated by TCRdb to 2018 to 2020). Libraries were constructed by the immunoSEQ multiplex PCR assay. The table was pulled from immuneACCESS by TCRdb, which kept in-frame rearrangements only. Such tables lose some clones; where checked, under half of the loss comes from unresolved V genes, and the rest has no known cause. A total of about 42,000 clones appear in this sample, around nine tenths of them only once. The top ten clonotypes cover approximately 0.4% of the sample. The sequencing input was peripheral blood. The receptors stem from a human donor in a cohort sampled during active COVID-19.

The gene calls are TRBV19 and TRBJ1-6; D might be TRBD1 (5 bases). The CDR3 contains 15 residues. Between the trimmed V and J ends, which lost 5 bases and 10 bases, there was a span of 18 bases. CDR1 is LNHDA, CDR2 SQIVND, per germline (reference sequence). As DNA, the CDR3 is TGTGCCAGTAGTCGTCAGGGAGGTAACGGGTCACCCCTCCACTTT. Translation gives CASSRQGGNGSPLHF.

The chain couples TRBV7-9 to TRBJ1-1; D is uncertain. With 1 base removed from V and 7 bases from J, the gap between germline ends came to 10 bases. This CDR3 spans 13 amino acids. Germline V gene lookup returns CDR1 SEHNR and CDR2 FQNEAQ (reference sequence). The CDR3 sequence is CASSLVMADEAFF. The CDR3 DNA follows: TGTGCCAGCAGCTTAGTTATGGCGGATGAAGCTTTCTTT.

The chain has TRBV12-3 or TRBV12-4 and TRBJ1-1, with TRBD1 matching 8 bases. V trimming: 5 bases; J trimming: 2 bases; junction bases outside the gene matches: 1. The CDR3 has 13 residues. Here the CDR3 DNA reads TGTGCCAGCAGTGACAGGGGAAACACTGAAGCTTTCTTT. Translation gives CASSDRGNTEAFF.

V gene TRBV11-2 combines with J gene TRBJ1-4; D remains ambiguous. Trimming removed 2 bases from V and 3 bases from J, with 10 bases in between. This CDR3 contains 15 residues. Looked up from germline, CDR1 is SGHAT and CDR2 is FQNNGV. The CDR3 region has the DNA TGTGCCAGCAGCTTAAGTTGGGCGCCTAATGAAAAACTGTTTTTT. This sequence encodes CASSLSWAPNEKLFF.

The chain recombines TRBV6-1 with TRBJ1-3; 7 nucleotides agree with TRBD1. Germline CDR1 and CDR2: MNHNS and SASEGT. The CDR3 covers 18 residues. V trimming: 4 bases; J trimming: 0 bases; junction bases outside the gene matches: 12. The CDR3 DNA follows: TGTGCCAGCAGTGCAGTGTCACAGGGGCCATACTCTGGAAACACCATATATTTT. As protein: CASSAVSQGPYSGNTIYF.

The rearrangement joins TRBV11-2 to TRBJ2-2, with 7 positions matching TRBD1. Germline lookup yields CDR1 SGHAT and CDR2 FQNNGV. The V segment lost 5 bases and the J segment 0 bases; nucleotides outside the gene matches: 9. The length of the CDR3 is 17 residues. The CDR3 sequence is CASSPVRGPSNTGELFF. In DNA, the CDR3 is TGTGCCAGCAGCCCTGTGAGGGGGCCGTCGAACACCGGGGAGCTGTTTTTT. The variable domain in full, completed from reference TRBV11-2 and TRBJ2-2, reads EAGVAQSPRYKIIEKRQSVAFWCNPISGHATLYWYQQILGQGPKLLIQFQNNGVVDDSQLPKDRFSAERLKGVDSTLKIQPAKLEDSAVYLCASSPVRGPSNTGELFFGEGSRLTVL.

The CDR3 region is CASSLSKRAFF. The CDR3 nucleotides are TGTGCCAGCAGTCTCTCGAAACGGGCTTTCTTT. J is TRBJ1-1 and V is TRBV6-2 or TRBV6-3, with D uncertain. Germline V gene sequence: CDR1 MNHEY, CDR2 SVGEGT. The CDR3 extends over 11 amino acids. V lost 5 bases to trimming and J lost 11 bases, with 12 bases between them.